The entry below describes one TCR beta chain. Its antigen remains unidentified. Trimming removed 3 bases at V and 5 bases at J, with 10 bases between. CDR1 is LGHDT, CDR2 YNNKEL, per germline (reference sequence). The CDR3 has 13 amino acids. TCRdb passed the RT-PCR reads through MiXCR, listing each CDR3 protein once. The table has 180,000 or so distinct CDR3 sequences, approximately 12% seen once. These data come from a study of response to subunit inactivated influenza vaccine. Findings and caveats of the study: After each seasonal influenza vaccination, few new T cells are recruited, the authors suggested.

The same sample was also used in a study of T cells expressing NK-cell markers. That paper adds: Beta-chain TCR cDNA was generated via 5'RACE template switching with UMIs. The study drew TCR beta repertoires from sorted CD3+CD56+NKG2C+, CD3+CD56+NKG2C- and CD3+CD56-NKG2C+ T cells. Among four donors, these clonotypes also ranked first in the CD3+CD56-NKG2C+ fraction. Expanded clones of NKG2C+ T cells had an unclear HCMV specificity.

The source of this sequence is a man aged 50-60 years who received an inactivated influenza vaccine. The chain has TRBV3-1 and TRBJ2-5, with a possible D match to TRBD2 (7 bases). Sequencing was performed on CD8+ T cells sorted from PBMCs, taken roughly 12 days after vaccination. CDR3 in amino acids: CASSHPGGETQYF. DNA for the CDR3: TGTGCCAGCAGCCACCCGGGGGGCGAGACCCAGTACTTC.